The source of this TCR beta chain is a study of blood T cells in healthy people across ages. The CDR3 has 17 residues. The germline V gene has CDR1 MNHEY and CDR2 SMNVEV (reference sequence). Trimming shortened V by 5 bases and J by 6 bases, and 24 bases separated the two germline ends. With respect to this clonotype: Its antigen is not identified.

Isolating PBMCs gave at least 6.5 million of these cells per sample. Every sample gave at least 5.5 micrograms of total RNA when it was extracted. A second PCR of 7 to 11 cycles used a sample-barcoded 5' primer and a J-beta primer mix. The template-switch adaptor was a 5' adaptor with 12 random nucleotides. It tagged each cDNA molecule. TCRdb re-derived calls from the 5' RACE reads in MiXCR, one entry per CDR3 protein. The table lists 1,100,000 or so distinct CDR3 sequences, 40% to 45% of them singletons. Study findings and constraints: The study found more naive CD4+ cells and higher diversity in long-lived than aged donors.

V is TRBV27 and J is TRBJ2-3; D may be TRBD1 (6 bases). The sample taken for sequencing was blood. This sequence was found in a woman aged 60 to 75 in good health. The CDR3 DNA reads TGTGCCAGCAGTCTAGTTGGACAGCGTTATTTTCGGGATACGCAGTATTTT. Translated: CASSLVGQRYFRDTQYF.